This passage covers 16 T cell receptor beta chains from one sample sequenced in a study of identical twins. TCRdb re-derived calls from the 5' RACE reads in MiXCR, one entry per CDR3 protein. The sample has hundreds of thousands of distinct CDR3 sequences, 8.5% to 9% seen once. These records were also assigned to another study, of yellow fever vaccine responses in identical twins.

The sequencing sample was made of PBMCs. The source of these receptors is a woman in her late teens or twenties in good health.

This clonotype was detected only a few times. This sequence joins TRBV27 and TRBJ2-7; 8 bases agree with TRBD1. This CDR3 spans 16 amino acids. Per the germline V gene, CDR1 is MNHEY and CDR2 is SMNVEV (reference sequence). V lost 5 bases, J lost 7 bases, and 16 bases stayed unmatched. CDR3 DNA sequence: TGTGCCAGCAGTCCTGGGGCCAGGGGGCAATGGGAAGAGCAGTACTTC. Amino acids: CASSPGARGQWEEQYF.

This clonotype showed up many times. This chain connects TRBV29-1 to TRBJ1-1; 8 positions agree with TRBD1. J was trimmed by 7 bases and V by 5 bases; bases with no gene match: 6. The CDR3 spans 12 residues. Germline CDR1 reads SQVTM; CDR2 reads ANQGSEA. The CDR3 region is CSVSQGAGEAFF. As DNA, the CDR3 is TGCAGCGTTTCCCAGGGGGCAGGTGAAGCTTTCTTT.

The V gene is TRBV27, the J gene TRBJ2-5, with 14 bases identical to TRBD2. The CDR3 runs 19 residues. The germline V gene has CDR1 MNHEY and CDR2 SMNVEV (reference sequence). With V trimmed by 1 base and J by 4 bases, 11 bases remained unmatched. The CDR3 DNA reads as TGTGCCAGCAGTTTATATGGGCAGGGACTAGCGGGAGCGGCAGAGACCCAGTACTTC. Translating gives CASSLYGQGLAGAAETQYF.

This clonotype has at least ten counts. The chain recombines TRBV20-1 with TRBJ2-5, with TRBD1 matching over 8 bases. The junction had 15 bases not matched to a gene; V was cut back by 6 bases and J by 6 bases. The CDR3 sequence is 15 residues long. CDR1 is DFQATT, CDR2 SNEGSKA, per germline (reference sequence). CDR3 DNA: TGCAGTGCCTCAACTCGCGGACAGGGAAGACAGACCCAGTACTTC. Its protein is CSASTRGQGRQTQYF.

The chain couples TRBV7-9 to TRBJ2-7; D is uncertain. Germline CDR1 reads SEHNR; CDR2 reads FQNEAQ (reference sequence). The length of the CDR3 is 12 residues. Trimming left V 3 bases short and J 7 bases short, with 10 bases between. The chain's CDR3 is CASSFLEEEQYF. The CDR3 DNA reads as TGTGCCAGCAGCTTCCTCGAGGAGGAGCAGTACTTC.

This clonotype was detected ten times or more. This chain connects TRBV3-1 to TRBJ2-2; D is uncertain. The CDR3 sequence is 15 residues long. CDR1 is LGHDT and CDR2 is YNNKEL in the germline V gene (reference sequence). Between the trimmed V and J ends, which lost 0 bases and 4 bases, there was a span of 9 bases. This CDR3 is CASSQEVVITGELFF. The CDR3 nucleotides read TGTGCCAGCAGCCAAGAGGTGGTAATCACCGGGGAGCTGTTTTTT.

The chain's CDR3 is CASSSLEADTQYF. The CDR3 nucleotides are TGTGCCAGCAGCTCCTTGGAAGCAGATACGCAGTATTTT. The rearrangement links TRBV7-9 to TRBJ2-3, with D unclear. The V gene lost 4 bases and the J gene lost 4 bases, with 9 bases spanning the gap. CDR1 and CDR2 (germline): SEHNR, FQNEAQ (reference sequence). This CDR3 is 13 amino acids long.

This clonotype has ten or more counts. The chain joins TRBV5-8 to TRBJ1-1; D remains ambiguous. The CDR3 loop spans 14 amino acids. Germline V gives CDR1 SGHTS, CDR2 YDEGEE. V lost 1 base and J lost 1, with 8 bases in between. This CDR3 is CASSLRTRNTEAFF. The DNA of the CDR3 is TGTGCCAGCAGCTTGCGAACACGGAACACTGAAGCTTTCTTT.

CDR3 amino acids: CASSPWRNTGELFF. For the CDR3, the DNA is TGTGCCAGCAGCCCCTGGCGGAACACCGGGGAGCTGTTTTTT. V usage is TRBV11-3 and J usage is TRBJ2-2, with unresolved D. Germline V CDR1 and CDR2: SGHNT, YENEEA. Trimming shortened V by 5 bases and J by 1 base, and 8 bases separated the two germline ends. There are 14 residues in the CDR3.

This clonotype was seen more than once but under ten times. The chain employs TRBV27 and TRBJ2-1; the match to TRBD2 covers 12 bases. The V gene's germline CDR1 is MNHEY and CDR2 SMNVEV (reference sequence). With 6 bases clipped from V and 3 bases from J, the junction kept 3 bases outside the gene matches. The CDR3 consists of 15 residues. The CDR3 DNA reads as TGTGCCAGCAGGACGACTAGCGGGGGCTACAATGAGCAGTTCTTC. Translated, it gives CASRTTSGGYNEQFF.

The V and J genes are TRBV20-1 and TRBJ2-5; TRBD2 might be the D (6 bases). Germline V CDR1 and CDR2: DFQATT, SNEGSKA (reference sequence). This CDR3 has 15 residues. V shed 2 bases and J shed 1 base, with 14 bases lying between them. The CDR3 DNA is TGCAGTGCTAGAAACCAGGCGGGGCTCCAAGAGACCCAGTACTTC. It translates to CSARNQAGLQETQYF.

In regard to this clonotype: A much larger clonotype is one base distant, so this may be a read error. This CDR3 is missing its conserved last phenylalanine or tryptophan, likely due to a read error. The rearrangement joins TRBV3-1 to TRBJ2-4; TRBD1 matches 7 bases. The germline gives CDR1 LGHDT, CDR2 YNNKEL (reference sequence). After removal of 2 bases from V and 0 bases from J, the junction contained 10 bases not matched to a gene. The CDR3 loop spans 18 amino acids. DNA of the CDR3: TGTGCCAGCAGCCAACCCTCAGGACAGGCGAGAGCCAAAAACATTCAGTACTCC. Its translation: CASSQPSGQARAKNIQYS.

This clonotype was seen a few times. The chain combines TRBV7-9 with TRBJ2-1, with D perhaps matching TRBD2 (7 bases). V was pared by 5 bases and J by 10 bases, with 24 bases between. The CDR3 is 16 amino acids. CDR1 is SEHNR and CDR2 is FQNEAQ in the germline V gene (reference sequence). The CDR3 DNA reads as TGTGCCAGCAGCCCCTCTGGCGGGGGCACCTCTGCGGAGCAGTTCTTC. It codes for CASSPSGGGTSAEQFF.

This clonotype was seen a few times. The V call is TRBV4-2, the J call TRBJ1-1; D is unclear. This CDR3 has 16 residues. V was shortened by 0 bases and J by 1 base, with 12 bases between the two germline ends. Germline V lookup: CDR1 LGHNA, CDR2 YNFKEQ. CDR3 protein: CASSQDSLGKNTEAFF. In DNA, the CDR3 is TGTGCCAGCAGCCAAGACTCACTGGGGAAGAACACTGAAGCTTTCTTT.

J is TRBJ1-5 and V is TRBV30; tentative D call: TRBD1 (6 bases). The V and J ends lost 7 bases and 7 bases respectively, with 17 bases between them. CDR3 length: 13 residues. The germline gives CDR1 GTSNPN, CDR2 SVGIG (reference sequence). The CDR3 here is CALSQGLGQPQHF. CDR3 coding DNA: TGTGCCTTGTCACAGGGACTGGGGCAGCCCCAGCATTTT.

A few counts support this clonotype. The V gene is TRBV10-3, the J gene TRBJ2-3; 9 positions agree with TRBD1. Germline trimming cut 5 bases from V and 3 bases from J; bases unmatched to any gene: 9. CDR3 length: 16 residues. CDR1 is ENHRY, CDR2 SYGVKD, per germline. The CDR3 loop reads CAISSLQGAITDTQYF. CDR3 coding DNA: TGTGCCATCAGTTCTCTACAGGGGGCTATAACAGATACGCAGTATTTT.